This T cell receptor (beta chain) came from a study of blood T cell repertoires in COVID-19. This clone was detected only a few times. The V gene's germline CDR1 is WSHSY and CDR2 SAAADI. Trimming took 2 bases from V and 3 from J, leaving 16 bases between them. CDR3 size: 17 residues. In the source study's methods: Using reference gene primer amplification, nucleated cell counts were estimated. The method was immunoSEQ multiplex PCR; TCRdb's version includes in-frame clones alone and lacks a portion of them. The D gene and trimming were derived from the DNA, and the V and J assignments and clone size from that table. This table has around 280,000 clones, 70% to 90% appearing once.

Sequencing was performed on peripheral blood. The clonotype was recovered from a man between 65 and 85 years old with acute or convalescent COVID-19. This rearrangement joins TRBV10-2 to TRBJ1-4; no firm D call. CDR3 DNA sequence: TGCGCCAGCAGTGAGCCGGCCAGTCCTGAGGCTAATGAAAAACTGTTTTTT. As protein: CASSEPASPEANEKLFF.